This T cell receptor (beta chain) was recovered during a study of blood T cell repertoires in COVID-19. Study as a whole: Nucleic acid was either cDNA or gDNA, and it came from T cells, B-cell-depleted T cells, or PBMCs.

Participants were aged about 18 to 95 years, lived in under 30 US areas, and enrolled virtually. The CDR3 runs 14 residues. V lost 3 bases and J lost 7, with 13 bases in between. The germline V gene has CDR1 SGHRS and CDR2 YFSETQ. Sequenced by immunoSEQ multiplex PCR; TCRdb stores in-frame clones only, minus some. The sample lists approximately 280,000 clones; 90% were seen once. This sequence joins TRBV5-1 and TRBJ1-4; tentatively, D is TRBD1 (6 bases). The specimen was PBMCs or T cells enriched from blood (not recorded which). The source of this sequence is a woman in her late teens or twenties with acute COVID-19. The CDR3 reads CASSSAQGSEKLFF. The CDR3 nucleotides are TGCGCCAGCAGCTCAGCACAGGGAAGTGAAAAACTGTTTTTT.